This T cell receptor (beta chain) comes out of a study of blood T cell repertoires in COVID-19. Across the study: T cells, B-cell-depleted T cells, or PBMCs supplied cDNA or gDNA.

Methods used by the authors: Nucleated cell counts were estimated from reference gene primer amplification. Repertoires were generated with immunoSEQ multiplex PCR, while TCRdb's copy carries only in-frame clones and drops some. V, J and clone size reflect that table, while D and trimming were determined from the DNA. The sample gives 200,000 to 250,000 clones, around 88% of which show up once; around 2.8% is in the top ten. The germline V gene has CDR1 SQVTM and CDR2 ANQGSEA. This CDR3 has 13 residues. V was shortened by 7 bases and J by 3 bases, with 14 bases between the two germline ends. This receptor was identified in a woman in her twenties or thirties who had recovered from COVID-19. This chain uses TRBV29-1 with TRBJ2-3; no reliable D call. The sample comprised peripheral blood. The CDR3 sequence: CSASLGRTDTQYF. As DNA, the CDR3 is TGCAGCGCCTCCCTCGGTCGGACAGATACGCAGTATTTT.